Listed here are 5 T cell receptor beta chains from one sample, sequenced in a study of blood T cell repertoires in COVID-19 (dated by TCRdb to between 2020 and 2021). Receptor amplification or capture employed the immunoSEQ multiplex PCR assay. TCRdb limited this immuneACCESS table to in-frame rearrangements with V and J called. A share of clones is missing; checked studies link under half to unresolved V genes, and the rest is unexplained. For this sample the table gives roughly 66,000 clones, of which 70% to 85% were detected only once. The ten largest clones take up under 7% of the sample. The sample was peripheral blood. The receptors derive from a man in his 60s with acute or convalescent COVID-19.

V usage is TRBV7-8 and J usage is TRBJ2-7; TRBD1 matches 7 bases. CDR1 is SGHVS, CDR2 FQNEAQ, per germline. CDR3 length: 16 residues. The trim removed 1 base at V and 0 bases at J, leaving 6 bases unmatched. CDR3 sequence: CASSLGTGRSSYEQYF. CDR3 nucleotides: TGTGCCAGCAGCTTAGGGACAGGCAGGAGCTCCTACGAGCAGTACTTC. Full variable domain (remainder filled in from reference TRBV7-8 and TRBJ2-7): GAGVSQSPRYKVAKRGQDVALRCDPISGHVSLFWYQQALGQGPEFLTYFQNEAQLDKSGLPSDRFFAERPEGSVSTLKIQRTQQEDSAVYLCASSLGTGRSSYEQYFGPGTRLTVT.

V usage is TRBV7-2 and J usage is TRBJ1-2, with D possibly TRBD1 on 5 matching bases. From germline, CDR1 is SGHTA and CDR2 FQGNSA. The V gene lost 3 bases and the J gene lost 8 bases, with 19 bases spanning the gap. This CDR3 comprises 15 residues. The CDR3 here is CASSFSGTQAGGYTF. In nucleotides, the CDR3 is TGTGCCAGCAGCTTCTCCGGGACGCAGGCGGGAGGCTACACCTTC.

The chain employs TRBV5-1 and TRBJ1-2, with TRBD1 matching over 10 bases. Germline V gives CDR1 SGHRS, CDR2 YFSETQ. V lost 3 bases, J lost 9 bases, and 14 bases stayed unmatched. CDR3 length: 16 amino acids. CDR3 sequence reads: CASSSGSFGTGERYTF. The CDR3 DNA reads as TGCGCCAGCAGCTCTGGTAGTTTCGGGACAGGGGAGCGCTACACCTTC.

This clone has a single count. J is TRBJ2-1 and V is TRBV5-1; TRBD2 matches 11 bases. Germline V gene data show CDR1 as SGHRS and CDR2 as YFSETQ. The junction had 8 bases not matched to a gene; V was cut back by 3 bases and J by 9 bases. The CDR3 totals 15 residues. DNA of the CDR3: TGCGCCAGCAGCTCTCCTAGCGGGGGGTCCACTGAGCAGTTCTTC. Translated, it gives CASSSPSGGSTEQFF.

The CDR3 protein is CASSPRLAGGTYNEQFF. CDR3 bases: TGTGCCAGCAGCCCCCGACTAGCGGGGGGGACTTACAATGAGCAGTTCTTC. The chain recombines TRBV11-2 with TRBJ2-1; TRBD2 agrees at 14 bases. The CDR3 is made up of 17 amino acids. Germline CDR1 reads SGHAT; CDR2 reads FQNNGV. The ends lost 5 bases at V and 4 bases at J; junction bases unmatched: 7.